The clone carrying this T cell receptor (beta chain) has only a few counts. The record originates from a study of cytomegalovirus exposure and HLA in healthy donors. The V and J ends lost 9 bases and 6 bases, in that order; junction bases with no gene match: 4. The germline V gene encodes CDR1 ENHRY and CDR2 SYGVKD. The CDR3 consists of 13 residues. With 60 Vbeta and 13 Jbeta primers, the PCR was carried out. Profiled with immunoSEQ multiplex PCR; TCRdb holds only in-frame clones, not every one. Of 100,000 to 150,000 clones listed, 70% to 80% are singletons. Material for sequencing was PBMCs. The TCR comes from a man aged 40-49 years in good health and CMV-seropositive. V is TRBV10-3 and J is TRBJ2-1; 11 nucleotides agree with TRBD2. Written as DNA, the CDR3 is TGTGCCATGTCTGGGACTAGCGGCAATGAGCAGTTCTTC. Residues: CAMSGTSGNEQFF.